This T cell receptor (beta chain) was captured in a study of cytomegalovirus exposure and HLA in healthy donors. Regarding the study as a whole: No immune exposure information besides CMV serostatus was available.

Losses at the gene ends were 4 bases for V and 6 bases for J; bases not matched to a gene: 8. The CDR3 spans 15 residues. From germline, CDR1 is MNHEY and CDR2 SMNVEV (reference sequence). Vbeta (60) and Jbeta (13) primers were used in the PCR. Clones were read by immunoSEQ multiplex PCR, and TCRdb kept only the in-frame ones, dropping some. This sample yields some 130,000 clones, of which approximately 68% are seen a single time; 1.6% belongs to the top ten. Comment on this clone: The antigen remains undetermined.

This TCR was sampled from a man aged 30 to 39 in good health and CMV-seropositive. V gene TRBV27 combines with J gene TRBJ2-7; 11 positions agree with TRBD2. The sequenced material came from PBMCs. CDR3 nucleotides: TGTGCCAGCAGTTCGACTACTAGCGGGAGAGCCGAGCAGTACTTC. Amino acid sequence: CASSSTTSGRAEQYF.